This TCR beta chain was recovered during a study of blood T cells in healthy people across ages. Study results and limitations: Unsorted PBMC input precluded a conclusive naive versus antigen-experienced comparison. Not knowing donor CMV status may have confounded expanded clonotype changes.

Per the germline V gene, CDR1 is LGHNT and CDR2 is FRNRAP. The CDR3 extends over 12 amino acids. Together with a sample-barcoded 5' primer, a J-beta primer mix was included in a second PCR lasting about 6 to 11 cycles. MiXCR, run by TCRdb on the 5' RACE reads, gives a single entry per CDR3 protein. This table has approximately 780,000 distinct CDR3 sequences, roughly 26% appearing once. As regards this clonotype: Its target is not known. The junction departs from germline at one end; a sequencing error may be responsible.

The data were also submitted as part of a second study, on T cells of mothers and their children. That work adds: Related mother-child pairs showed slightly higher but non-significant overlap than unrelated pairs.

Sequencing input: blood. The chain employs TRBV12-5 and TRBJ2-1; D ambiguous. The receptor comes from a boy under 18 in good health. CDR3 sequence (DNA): TGTGCTAGTGGTTCCTATAGGTACGAGCAATACTTC. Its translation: CASGSYRYEQYF. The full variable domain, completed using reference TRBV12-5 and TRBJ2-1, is DARVTQTPRHKVTEMGQEVTMRCQPILGHNTVFWYRQTMMQGLELLAYFRNRAPLDDSGMPKDRFSAEMPDATLATLKIQPSEPRDSAVYFCASGSYRYEQYFGPGTRLTVL.